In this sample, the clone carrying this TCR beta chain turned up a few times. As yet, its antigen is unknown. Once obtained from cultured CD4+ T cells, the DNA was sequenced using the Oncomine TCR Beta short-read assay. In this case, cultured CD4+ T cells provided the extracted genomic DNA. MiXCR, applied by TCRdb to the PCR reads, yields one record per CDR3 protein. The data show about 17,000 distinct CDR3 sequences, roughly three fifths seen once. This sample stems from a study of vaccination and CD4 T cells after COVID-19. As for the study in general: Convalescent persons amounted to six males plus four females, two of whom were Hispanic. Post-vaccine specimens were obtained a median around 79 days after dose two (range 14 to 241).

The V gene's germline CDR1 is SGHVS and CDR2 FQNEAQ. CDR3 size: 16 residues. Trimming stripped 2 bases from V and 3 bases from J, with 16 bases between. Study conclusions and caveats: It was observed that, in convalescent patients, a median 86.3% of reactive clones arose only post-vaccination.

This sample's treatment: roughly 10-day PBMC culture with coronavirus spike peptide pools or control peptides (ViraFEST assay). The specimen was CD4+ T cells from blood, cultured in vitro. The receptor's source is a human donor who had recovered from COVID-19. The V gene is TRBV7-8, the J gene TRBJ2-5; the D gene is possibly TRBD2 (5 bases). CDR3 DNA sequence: TGTGCCAGCAGCTTAAGATCCTTAGCGTTTAAAGAGACCCAGTACTTC. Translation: CASSLRSLAFKETQYF.